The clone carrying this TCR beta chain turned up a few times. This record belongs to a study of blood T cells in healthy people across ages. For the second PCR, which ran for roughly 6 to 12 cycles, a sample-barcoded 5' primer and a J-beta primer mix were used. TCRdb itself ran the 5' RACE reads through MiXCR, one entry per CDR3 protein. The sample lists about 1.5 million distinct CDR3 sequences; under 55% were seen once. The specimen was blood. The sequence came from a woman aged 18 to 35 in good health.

Written as DNA, the CDR3 is TGCAGCGTCGCGTGGAGGGGGGTTGAGACCCAGTACTTC. This sequence encodes CSVAWRGVETQYF. The chain links TRBV29-1 to TRBJ2-7; the D gene could be TRBD1 or TRBD2 (6 bases each). The better agreement between TRBJ2-5 and the DNA end casts doubt on the J call. This CDR3 comprises 13 residues. Germline CDR1 SQVTM, CDR2 ANQGSEA.